Each of the 27 T cell receptor beta chains below was sequenced from the same sample in a study of vaccination and CD4 T cells after COVID-19. No cognate antigen is known for these TCRs. As for time point: late sampling 161 to 241 days after vaccination in a few convalescent patients. Sample treatment: approximately 10-day PBMC culture with coronavirus spike peptide pools or control peptides (ViraFEST assay). The Oncomine TCR Beta short-read assay was applied to DNA of cultured CD4+ T cells. TCRdb processed the PCR reads anew with MiXCR; each CDR3 protein has one entry. Of some 26,000 distinct CDR3 sequences in the sample, 40% to 45% were seen once. This sample comprised CD4+ T cells from blood, cultured in vitro, obtained about 7 months after SARS-CoV-2 vaccination. Receptors originate from a human donor who had recovered from COVID-19.

The chain combines TRBV2 with TRBJ2-5; 8 bases line up with TRBD1. V lost 6 bases to trimming and J lost 5 bases; unmatched junction nucleotides: 8. Germline V gene lookup returns CDR1 SNHLY and CDR2 FYNNEI. There are 14 residues in the CDR3. For the CDR3, the DNA is TGTGCCAGCAGGAAGGGACAGGAGGGGGAGACCCAGTACTTC. Translated: CASRKGQEGETQYF. Supplemented by reference TRBV2 and TRBJ2-5, the full variable domain reads EPEVTQTPSHQVTQMGQEVILRCVPISNHLYFYWYRQILGQKVEFLVSFYNNEISEKSEIFDDQFSVERPDGSNFTLKIRSTKLEDSAMYFCASRKGQEGETQYFGPGTRLLVL.

The chain links TRBV7-3 to TRBJ2-7; 9 bases match TRBD1. Germline V gives CDR1 SGHTA, CDR2 FQGTGA. The CDR3 spans 19 residues. The V segment lost 6 bases and the J segment 2 bases; nucleotides outside the gene matches: 20. CDR3 DNA sequence: TGTGCCAGCAGTCCGACAGGGGGGATGTTTAGGACTAGACCCTACGAGCAGTACTTC. Encoded protein: CASSPTGGMFRTRPYEQYF.

This clonotype is classed as medium-sized. The rearrangement uses TRBV20-1 and TRBJ2-2; 8 positions agree with TRBD2. CDR1 and CDR2 from the germline V gene are DFQATT and SNEGSKA (reference sequence). V lost 5 bases to trimming and J lost 7 bases; unmatched junction nucleotides: 9. The CDR3 loop spans 14 amino acids. The DNA of the CDR3 is TGCAGTGCTCAGGGACTAGTACAGGACGGGGAGCTGTTTTTT. Amino acid sequence: CSAQGLVQDGELFF.

V is TRBV6-2 or TRBV6-3 and J is TRBJ1-1; D uncertain. Between the trimmed V and J ends, which lost 2 bases and 1 base, there was a span of 8 bases. This CDR3 region has 14 residues. In germline, CDR1 is MNHEY, CDR2 SVGEGT. CDR3 coding DNA: TGTGCCAGCAGTTACGGATTTGAGAACACTGAAGCTTTCTTT. Protein: CASSYGFENTEAFF.

The chain employs TRBV7-3 and TRBJ2-3, with TRBD1 identical over 8 bases. Germline CDR1 SGHTA, CDR2 FQGTGA. J lost 2 bases, V lost 2 bases, and 12 bases had no gene match. This CDR3 has 18 amino acids. The CDR3 region is CASSLVSPGQGLTDTQYF. In nucleotides, the CDR3 is TGTGCCAGCAGCTTAGTTTCTCCCGGACAGGGTCTCACAGATACGCAGTATTTT. The whole variable domain, filled in from reference TRBV7-3 and TRBJ2-3, reads GAGVSQTPSNKVTEKGKYVELRCDPISGHTALYWYRQSLGQGPEFLIYFQGTGAADDSGLPNDRFFAVRPEGSVSTLKIQRTERGDSAVYLCASSLVSPGQGLTDTQYFGPGTRLTVL.

This clonotype was detected only a few times. This rearrangement joins TRBV7-2 to TRBJ1-1; perhaps TRBD1 as D (6 bases). The CDR3 sequence is 16 residues long. V shed 5 bases and J shed 4 bases, with 20 bases lying between them. Germline CDR1 and CDR2: SGHTA and FQGNSA. CDR3 nucleotide sequence: TGTGCCAGCAGCACAAGACGGGGGGCGGGTCTCACTGAAGCTTTCTTT. This codes for CASSTRRGAGLTEAFF.

The chain links TRBV20-1 to TRBJ2-1, with D possibly TRBD2 on 6 matching bases. Germline assignment: CDR1 DFQATT and CDR2 SNEGSKA (reference sequence). V was shortened by 6 bases and J by 0 bases, with 9 bases between the two germline ends. The CDR3 covers 13 residues. The CDR3 nucleotides are TGCAGTGCCGCTAGCGCCTCCTACAATGAGCAGTTCTTC. Translated, it gives CSAASASYNEQFF.

The chain recombines TRBV29-1 with TRBJ2-3; 11 nucleotides match TRBD2. The germline V gene has CDR1 SQVTM and CDR2 ANQGSEA. V lost 4 bases and J lost 4; bases outside the gene matches: 7. The CDR3 loop spans 15 amino acids. CDR3 coding DNA: TGCAGCGTTGTGGTAGCGGGAGGGCCCTCAGATACGCAGTATTTT. Its protein product is CSVVVAGGPSDTQYF.

This chain links TRBV5-5 with TRBJ1-2; D possibly corresponds to TRBD1 (6 bases). The CDR3 extends over 14 amino acids. Between the trimmed V and J ends, which lost 3 bases and 5 bases, there was a span of 14 bases. Germline CDR1 reads SGHKS; CDR2 reads YYEKEE (reference sequence). CDR3 region: CASSSSTTGYGYTF. CDR3 bases: TGTGCCAGCAGCTCATCAACAACAGGGTATGGCTACACCTTC.

The chain employs TRBV4-2 and TRBJ2-1, with a possible D match to TRBD1 (6 bases). This CDR3 has 12 residues. Trimming shortened V by 6 bases and J by 8 bases, and 11 bases separated the two germline ends. Germline V CDR1 and CDR2: LGHNA, YNFKEQ. In DNA, the CDR3 is TGTGCCAGCAGTACACAGGGCGATGAGCAGTTCTTC. As protein: CASSTQGDEQFF.

This clonotype is classed as medium-sized. This rearrangement joins TRBV20-1 to TRBJ2-7; D might be TRBD1 (5 bases). Germline CDR1 reads DFQATT; CDR2 reads SNEGSKA (reference sequence). Trimming stripped 6 bases from V and 4 bases from J, with 22 bases between. The CDR3 runs 15 residues. CDR3 DNA: TGCAGTGCGGTAGGGGCTAAGCCCTTATATTACGAGCAGTACTTC. It codes for CSAVGAKPLYYEQYF.

This clonotype was detected only a few times. This chain connects TRBV24-1 to TRBJ2-3; TRBD2 aligns across 10 bases. V shed 4 bases and J 4 bases; nucleotides not matched to a gene: 10. The CDR3 has 17 residues. CDR1 and CDR2 (germline): KGHDR, SFDVKD. The CDR3 DNA follows: TGTGCCACCAGTGACGTTAGCGGGAGGCTTAGCGCAGATACGCAGTATTTT. This translates into CATSDVSGRLSADTQYF.

This clonotype was recorded a few times. The chain links TRBV6-5 to TRBJ2-3, with 8 bases matching TRBD1. This CDR3 spans 17 amino acids. The germline gives CDR1 MNHEY, CDR2 SVGAGI. V trimming: 4 bases; J trimming: 3 bases; junction bases outside the gene matches: 12. The CDR3 protein is CASSSRPGGFRTDTQYF. Written as DNA, the CDR3 is TGTGCCAGCAGTTCCCGGCCAGGGGGCTTTAGGACAGATACGCAGTATTTT.

The chain joins TRBV24-1 to TRBJ2-5; perhaps D is TRBD1 or TRBD2 (6 bases each). V was trimmed by 4 bases and J by 6 bases, leaving 20 bases between them. Germline CDR1 and CDR2: KGHDR and SFDVKD. The CDR3 has 16 amino acids. The CDR3 region has the DNA TGTGCCACCAGTGACTCCGGGGGCCCGGGCGCGAAGACCCAGTACTTC. Residues: CATSDSGGPGAKTQYF.

The CDR3 loop reads CASSKLLGRDVKGHGYTF. In DNA form, the CDR3 reads TGTGCCAGTAGTAAATTGTTAGGACGGGACGTCAAAGGGCATGGCTACACCTTC. V usage is TRBV19 and J usage is TRBJ1-2; weak D call: TRBD1 (5 bases). There are 18 residues in the CDR3. Trimming removed 4 bases from V and 6 bases from J, with 27 bases in between. Per the germline V gene, CDR1 is LNHDA and CDR2 is SQIVND (reference sequence). Supplemented by reference TRBV19 and TRBJ1-2, the full variable domain reads DGGITQSPKYLFRKEGQNVTLSCEQNLNHDAMYWYRQDPGQGLRLIYYSQIVNDFQKGDIAEGYSVSREKKESFPLTVTSAQKNPTAFYLCASSKLLGRDVKGHGYTFGSGTRLTVV.

There are a few counts of this clonotype. CDR3 bases: TGTGCCACCAGCAGAGTGGGGGGCGCTTTGGGCAATGAGCAGTTCTTC. Its protein product is CATSRVGGALGNEQFF. The rearrangement links TRBV15 to TRBJ2-1; either TRBD1 or TRBD2 may fit D (6 bases each). Germline loops: CDR1 LNHNV, CDR2 YYDKDF (reference sequence). The ends were cut back, 1 base at V and 6 bases at J, with 16 bases in the middle. This CDR3 spans 16 amino acids.

This clonotype was recorded once. V usage is TRBV28 and J usage is TRBJ1-5, with TRBD1 as a possible D gene (5 bases). Trimming left V 4 bases short and J 0 bases short, with 7 bases between. Germline CDR1 and CDR2: MDHEN and SYDVKM. The CDR3 has 14 residues. In DNA form, the CDR3 reads TGTGCCAGCAGTTACAGGAATAGCAATCAGCCCCAGCATTTT. This gives the protein CASSYRNSNQPQHF.

This clonotype was counted once. The chain joins TRBV20-1 to TRBJ2-7; 7 bases agree with TRBD2. The CDR3 contains 15 residues. The germline gives CDR1 DFQATT, CDR2 SNEGSKA (reference sequence). Trimming removed 0 bases from V and 4 bases from J; junction bases left unmatched: 9. CDR3 sequence reads: CSARDRGTTTYEQYF. The CDR3 DNA follows: TGCAGTGCTAGAGATCGAGGGACTACGACATACGAGCAGTACTTC.

This clonotype was picked up a small number of times. The rearrangement uses TRBV20-1 and TRBJ1-1, with 7 bases matching TRBD1. Germline CDR1 reads DFQATT; CDR2 reads SNEGSKA (reference sequence). The trim removed 0 bases at V and 4 bases at J, leaving 5 bases unmatched. The length of the CDR3 is 14 residues. As DNA, the CDR3 is TGCAGTGCTAGAGATGGGACAGCGGCCACTGAAGCTTTCTTT. Encoded protein: CSARDGTAATEAFF.

The chain couples TRBV7-2 to TRBJ2-7; TRBD2 aligns across 11 bases. With V trimmed by 5 bases and J by 3 bases, 6 bases remained unmatched. The CDR3 has 15 residues. CDR1 SGHTA and CDR2 FQGNSA come from the germline V gene. The CDR3 DNA follows: TGTGCCAGCAGCCCTGGACTAGCGGGCGTCTACGAGCAGTACTTC. It codes for CASSPGLAGVYEQYF.

The chain uses TRBV20-1 and TRBJ2-1; 10 bases map to TRBD2. V lost 0 bases, J lost 1 base, and 6 bases stayed unmatched. The CDR3 consists of 17 residues. Germline V gives CDR1 DFQATT, CDR2 SNEGSKA (reference sequence). The CDR3: CSARDVAGGGSYNEQFF. The CDR3 DNA is TGCAGTGCTAGAGACGTAGCGGGAGGAGGATCCTACAATGAGCAGTTCTTC.

This chain joins TRBV10-1 and TRBJ2-3, with D perhaps TRBD1 (5 bases). V dropped 1 base and J dropped 0 bases, with 11 bases sitting between them. This CDR3 spans 16 amino acids. Germline lookup yields CDR1 WNHNN and CDR2 SYGVQD (reference sequence). The CDR3 nucleotides are TGCGCCAGCAGTGAGTTCACAGGTTCTAGCACAGATACGCAGTATTTT. This gives the protein CASSEFTGSSTDTQYF.

J is TRBJ2-3 and V is TRBV7-9; D is perhaps TRBD2 (6 bases). Germline V gene sequence: CDR1 SEHNR, CDR2 FQNEAQ (reference sequence). Trimming shortened V by 3 bases and J by 0 bases, and 7 bases separated the two germline ends. CDR3 length equals 14 residues. The chain's CDR3 is CASSLGTSTDTQYF. The CDR3 DNA sequence: TGTGCCAGCAGCTTGGGGACTAGCACAGATACGCAGTATTTT.

This chain connects TRBV6-1 to TRBJ2-5; 9 nucleotides agree with TRBD1. J lost 5 bases, V lost 5 bases, and 12 bases had no gene match. CDR1 and CDR2 from the germline V gene are MNHNS and SASEGT. CDR3 length: 16 residues. CDR3 amino acids: CASSLFRQGGVETQYF. The CDR3 DNA reads as TGTGCCAGCAGTCTATTTAGACAGGGGGGAGTGGAGACCCAGTACTTC.

As regards this clonotype: A junction boundary mismatches the germline segment, possibly from a read error. The rearrangement links TRBV6-1 to TRBJ2-1; the D gene is possibly TRBD2 (6 bases). This CDR3 comprises 13 residues. Germline lookup yields CDR1 MNHNS and CDR2 SASEGT. CDR3 amino acids: CASSRDSNNEQFF. The CDR3, as DNA: TGTGCCAGCAGCCGGGACTCCAACAATGAGCAGTTCTTC.

This clonotype has more than one count but fewer than ten. J is TRBJ1-2 and V is TRBV7-3; tentative D call: TRBD1 (5 bases). Trimming took off 5 bases at V and 2 bases at J, with 12 bases between the two ends. This CDR3 comprises 14 residues. Germline V gene sequence: CDR1 SGHTA, CDR2 FQGTGA. The chain's CDR3 is CASSVSPGNYGYTF. DNA of the CDR3: TGTGCCAGCAGCGTTTCCCCAGGGAACTATGGCTACACCTTC.

This chain connects TRBV6-1 to TRBJ2-6, with 7 bases fitting TRBD1. Trimming removed 7 bases from V and 0 bases from J; junction bases left unmatched: 12. The CDR3 consists of 18 residues. Germline values: CDR1 MNHNS, CDR2 SASEGT. The CDR3 DNA is TGTGCCAGCAATAGAGACAGGGCCCCCGTCTCTGGGGCCAACGTCCTGACTTTC. It encodes CASNRDRAPVSGANVLTF.